This T cell receptor (beta chain) was recorded in a study of identical twins. Study-wide points: Alpha sequences out of frame and shared by twins had excess low generation probability. Abundant cord blood beta clonotypes carried fewer insertions; memory repertoires showed none. Excess sharing between twins was weaker in beta out-of-frame sequences.

Trimming cost V 0 bases and J 2 bases, with 18 bases left between them. This CDR3 is built from 17 residues. CDR1 and CDR2 (germline): SGHRS, YFSETQ. Via MiXCR, TCRdb re-called the 5' RACE reads, giving one row per CDR3 protein. Of some 660,000 distinct CDR3 sequences in the sample, more than 6.5% were seen once. This clonotype has a count of ten or more. Its specificity is unknown. These data were likewise used in another study, on yellow fever vaccine responses in identical twins. Per that paper: In identical twins, vaccine T cell responses appeared partly shared and partly individual.

The rearrangement uses TRBV5-1 and TRBJ2-7; maybe TRBD1 (6 bases). The sequence came from a woman aged 18-30 years in good health. Sequencing was carried out using PBMCs. The CDR3 here is CASSLVGHRVNAYEQYF. The CDR3 DNA follows: TGCGCCAGCAGCTTGGTGGGACACCGAGTGAACGCCTACGAGCAGTACTTC.